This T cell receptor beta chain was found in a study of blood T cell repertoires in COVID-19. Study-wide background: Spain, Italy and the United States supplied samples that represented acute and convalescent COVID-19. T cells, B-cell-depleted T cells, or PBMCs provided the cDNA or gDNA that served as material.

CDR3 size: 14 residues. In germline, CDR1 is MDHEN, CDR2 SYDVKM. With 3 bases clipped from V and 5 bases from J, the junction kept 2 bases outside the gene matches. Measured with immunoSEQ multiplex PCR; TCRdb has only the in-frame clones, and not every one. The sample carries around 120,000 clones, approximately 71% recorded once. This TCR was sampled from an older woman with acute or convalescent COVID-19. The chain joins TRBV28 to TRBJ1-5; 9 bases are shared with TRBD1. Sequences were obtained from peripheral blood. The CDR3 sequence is CASSFGQGHQPQHF. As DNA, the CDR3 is TGTGCCAGCAGTTTCGGACAGGGGCATCAGCCCCAGCATTTT.